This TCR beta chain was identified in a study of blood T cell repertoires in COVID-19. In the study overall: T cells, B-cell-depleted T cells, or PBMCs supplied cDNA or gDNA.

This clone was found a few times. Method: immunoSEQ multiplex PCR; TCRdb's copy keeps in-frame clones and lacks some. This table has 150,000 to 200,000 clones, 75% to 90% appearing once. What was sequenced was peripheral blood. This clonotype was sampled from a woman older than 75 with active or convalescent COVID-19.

CDR3 nucleotides: TGTGCCAGCAGGGGACTAGCGGGGGCCGGCACAGATACGCAGTATTTT. As protein: CASRGLAGAGTDTQYF. The chain combines TRBV2 with TRBJ2-3, with 14 positions matching TRBD2. The germline gives CDR1 SNHLY, CDR2 FYNNEI. With 6 bases clipped from V and 1 base from J, the junction kept 3 bases outside the gene matches. This CDR3 comprises 16 residues.